The 18 T cell receptor beta chains listed next were all sequenced from one sample in a study of control samples from healthy donors and cancer patients. Generated by immunoSEQ multiplex PCR, the TCRdb table keeps only in-frame clones and is missing some. The sample yields about 67,000 clones, 87% seen once. Sequenced material: PBMCs. The receptors shown here come from a woman between 50 and 59 years old with head and neck cancer.

This clone was found a few times. CDR3 nucleotides: TGTGCCAGCAGCTTCGGAGGGAAGGCCGGGGAGCTGTTTTTT. This sequence encodes CASSFGGKAGELFF. V is TRBV7-9 and J is TRBJ2-2; D might be TRBD2 (6 bases). The V gene's germline CDR1 is SEHNR and CDR2 FQNEAQ (reference sequence). The CDR3 runs to 14 residues. Trimming pared 3 bases from V and 6 bases from J, leaving 11 bases between.

This clone counts as medium-sized. The chain links TRBV6-1 to TRBJ2-7, with D possibly called TRBD1 or TRBD2 (6 bases each). The germline V gene encodes CDR1 MNHNS and CDR2 SASEGT. This CDR3 spans 15 amino acids. The V gene lost 0 bases and the J gene lost 0 bases, with 9 bases spanning the gap. In DNA form, the CDR3 reads TGTGCCAGCAGTGAAGCAGGGGGGAGCTCCTACGAGCAGTACTTC. Translating gives CASSEAGGSSYEQYF.

The chain links TRBV2 to TRBJ2-1; TRBD2 is a possible D gene (6 bases). From germline, CDR1 is SNHLY and CDR2 FYNNEI. Trimming removed 1 base from V and 8 bases from J, with 12 bases in between. The CDR3 length is 14 residues. The chain's CDR3 is CASSEGRESDEQFF. The CDR3 bases are TGTGCCAGCAGTGAAGGGAGGGAAAGTGATGAGCAGTTCTTC.

The chain recombines TRBV19 with TRBJ2-2; the D gene is possibly TRBD1 (6 bases). Germline-derived CDR1 and CDR2 are LNHDA and SQIVND (reference sequence). CDR3 length: 16 amino acids. Trimming removed 3 bases at V and 1 base at J, with 12 bases between. This CDR3 reads CASSITGTRNTGELFF. CDR3 coding DNA: TGTGCCAGTAGTATTACCGGGACAAGGAACACCGGGGAGCTGTTTTTT. Together with reference TRBV19 and TRBJ2-2, the CDR3 gives the full variable domain: DGGITQSPKYLFRKEGQNVTLSCEQNLNHDAMYWYRQDPGQGLRLIYYSQIVNDFQKGDIAEGYSVSREKKESFPLTVTSAQKNPTAFYLCASSITGTRNTGELFFGEGSRLTVL.

The CDR3 here is CAWSRRAGSGNTIYF. CDR3 coding DNA: TGTGCCTGGAGCCGGCGGGCGGGCTCTGGAAACACCATATATTTT. The chain has TRBV30 and TRBJ1-3, with D unclear. The CDR3 spans 15 residues. Trimming stripped 3 bases from V and 0 bases from J, with 12 bases between. CDR1 is GTSNPN and CDR2 is SVGIG in the germline V gene (reference sequence).

The genes are TRBV19 and TRBJ2-3; unclear D gene. The CDR3 consists of 15 residues. Trimming took 3 bases from V and 0 from J, leaving 10 bases between them. The germline gives CDR1 LNHDA, CDR2 SQIVND (reference sequence). The CDR3 DNA reads as TGTGCCAGTAGTATTTTAGGTTCTAGCACAGATACGCAGTATTTT. This translates into CASSILGSSTDTQYF.

V is TRBV27 and J is TRBJ1-6, with 8 bases fitting TRBD1. This CDR3 has 14 amino acids. The ends lost 6 bases at V and 6 bases at J; junction bases unmatched: 4. Germline-derived CDR1 and CDR2 are MNHEY and SMNVEV (reference sequence). CDR3: CASRWTGTNSPLHF. The CDR3 region has the DNA TGTGCCAGCAGGTGGACAGGGACTAATTCACCCCTCCACTTT.

This chain uses TRBV14 with TRBJ2-7; no reliable D call. CDR1 SGHDN and CDR2 FVKESK come from the germline V gene. The V gene lost 0 bases and the J gene lost 0 bases, with 6 bases spanning the gap. This CDR3 has 14 amino acids. The CDR3 DNA reads TGTGCCAGCAGCCAAGATGCGGTCTCCTACGAGCAGTACTTC. Translated, it gives CASSQDAVSYEQYF.

CDR3 sequence: CASSLSGVNTEAFF. CDR3 DNA sequence: TGTGCCAGCAGCTTGAGCGGGGTGAACACTGAAGCTTTCTTT. The gene calls are TRBV5-5 and TRBJ1-1; D remains ambiguous. This CDR3 has 14 amino acids. Germline CDR1 is SGHKS and CDR2 is YYEKEE (reference sequence). Trimming left V 1 base short and J 0 bases short, with 7 bases between.

The V call is TRBV7-8, the J call TRBJ2-2; TRBD2 matches 8 bases. The V gene's germline CDR1 is SGHVS and CDR2 FQNEAQ. This CDR3 region has 16 residues. V shed 5 bases and J 4 bases; nucleotides not matched to a gene: 9. For the CDR3, the DNA is TGTGCCAGCAGCCCGATCGGACTAGCACGCACCGGGGAGCTGTTTTTT. This gives the protein CASSPIGLARTGELFF.

The V call is TRBV2, the J call TRBJ1-2; D possibly corresponds to TRBD1 (5 bases). With 4 bases removed from V and 4 bases from J, the gap between germline ends came to 13 bases. Germline V gene lookup returns CDR1 SNHLY and CDR2 FYNNEI. The length of the CDR3 is 14 residues. CDR3 nucleotides: TGTGCCAGCAGTGCTGGGGACGTTGGCTATGGCTACACCTTC. Translated, it gives CASSAGDVGYGYTF.

This clone has a single count. The chain has TRBV3-1 (or the pseudogene TRBV3-2) and TRBJ2-3; D not certain. The CDR3 is 15 residues long. Germline V CDR1 and CDR2: LGHDT, YNNKEL (reference sequence). Trimming took 0 bases from V and 0 from J, leaving 7 bases between them. The CDR3 bases are TGTGCCAGCAGCCAAGATACCGGAAGCACAGATACGCAGTATTTT. As protein: CASSQDTGSTDTQYF.

The chain has TRBV5-5 and TRBJ2-7; TRBD1 agrees at 7 bases. The CDR3 runs 15 residues. V gave up 4 bases and J gave up 1 base; unmatched junction bases: 8. Per germline, CDR1 SGHKS and CDR2 YYEKEE (reference sequence). The CDR3 nucleotides are TGTGCCAGCAGCACTGGGACAGCCCCTTCCTACGAGCAGTACTTC. It specifies CASSTGTAPSYEQYF.

The chain is built from TRBV6-5 and TRBJ1-4, with D unclear. This CDR3 has 14 amino acids. Germline lookup yields CDR1 MNHEY and CDR2 SVGAGI. V gave up 2 bases and J gave up 0 bases, with 4 bases separating them. CDR3 protein: CASSYSTTNEKLFF. CDR3 DNA sequence: TGTGCCAGCAGTTACAGCACAACTAATGAAAAACTGTTTTTT.

The CDR3 spells CASSLGGGQPPIYEQYF. CDR3 sequence (DNA): TGTGCCAGCAGCTTAGGGGGGGGCCAACCACCAATCTACGAGCAGTACTTC. The chain recombines TRBV7-2 with TRBJ2-7, with D possibly TRBD2 on 7 matching bases. V was pared by 1 base and J by 3 bases, with 19 bases between. CDR3 length: 17 amino acids. The V gene's germline CDR1 is SGHTA and CDR2 FQGNSA.

The V gene is TRBV14, the J gene TRBJ1-2; TRBD1 might be the D (5 bases). The CDR3 is 13 amino acids. Trimming took 2 bases from V and 3 from J, leaving 7 bases between them. CDR1 and CDR2 (germline): SGHDN, FVKESK. The CDR3 protein is CASSQRGDYGYTF. CDR3 sequence (DNA): TGTGCCAGCAGCCAAAGAGGGGACTATGGCTACACCTTC.

This clone appeared a single time. This chain connects TRBV10-3 to TRBJ1-1; TRBD1 agrees at 7 bases. Germline V lookup: CDR1 ENHRY, CDR2 SYGVKD. The CDR3 totals 18 residues. The V segment lost 3 bases and the J segment 1 base; nucleotides outside the gene matches: 14. In DNA, the CDR3 is TGTGCCATCAGTGAAGCCAGGGGGGGAAAAGGGTGGAACACTGAAGCTTTCTTT. Protein product: CAISEARGGKGWNTEAFF.

DNA for the CDR3: TGTGCCAGCAGTGAAACGAACAGGGGAGGGGGAGGCTACACCTTC. It is translated as CASSETNRGGGGYTF. The rearrangement joins TRBV6-1 to TRBJ1-2; 7 bases line up with TRBD1. CDR1 and CDR2 from the germline V gene are MNHNS and SASEGT. The CDR3 runs 15 residues. Trimming took 2 bases from V and 8 from J; bases not matched to a gene: 11.